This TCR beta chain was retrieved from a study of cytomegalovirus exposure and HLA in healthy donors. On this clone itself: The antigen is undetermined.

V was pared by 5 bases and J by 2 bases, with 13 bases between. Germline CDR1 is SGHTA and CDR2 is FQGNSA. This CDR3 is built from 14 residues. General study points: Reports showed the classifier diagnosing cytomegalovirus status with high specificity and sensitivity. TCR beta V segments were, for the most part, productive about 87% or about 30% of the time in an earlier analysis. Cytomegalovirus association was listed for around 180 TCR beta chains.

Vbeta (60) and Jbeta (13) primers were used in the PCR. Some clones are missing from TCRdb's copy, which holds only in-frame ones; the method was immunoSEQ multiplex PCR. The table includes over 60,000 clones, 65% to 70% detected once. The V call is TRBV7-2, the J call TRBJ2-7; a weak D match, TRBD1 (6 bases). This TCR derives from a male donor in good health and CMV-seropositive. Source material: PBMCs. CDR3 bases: TGTGCCAGCAGCCAACAGGGTGGGCCCTACGAGCAGTACTTC. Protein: CASSQQGGPYEQYF.